This record covers a single T cell receptor (beta chain). What it binds is not known. This specimen belongs to a study of T-cell memory formation after mild COVID-19. Study-level results: Some SARS-CoV-2-responding clones were already detected in memory before infection.

The CDR3 totals 15 residues. V lost 5 bases and J lost 3; bases outside the gene matches: 7. From germline, CDR1 is SEHNR and CDR2 FQNEAQ (reference sequence). Using its own MiXCR run on the 5' RACE reads, TCRdb lists one record per CDR3 protein. The sample includes approximately 580,000 distinct CDR3 sequences, roughly 21% of them seen just once. The specimen was PBMCs or a T cell subset sorted from them (not recorded which). The TCR was taken from an adult woman who had mild COVID-19 (a few samples of this study predate the infection). Cell type and time point are not known. This chain uses TRBV7-9 with TRBJ2-7; 10 bases line up with TRBD2. The CDR3 sequence is CASSQEPSGSYEQYF. CDR3 bases: TGTGCCAGCAGCCAGGAGCCTAGCGGGAGCTACGAGCAGTACTTC.